This T cell receptor (beta chain) is from a study of early T cells in non-severe SARS-CoV-2 infection. Researchers attached unique molecular identifiers to individual cDNA molecules. A single record per CDR3 protein comes from TCRdb applying MiXCR to the 5' RACE reads. The sample yields 90,000 to 130,000 distinct CDR3 sequences, 10% to 15% seen once. The material was whole blood, obtained at baseline. The source of this sequence is an adult who was a healthcare worker with PCR-confirmed SARS-CoV-2 infection or an uninfected control (not recorded which).

This CDR3 is CSARDATSYEQYF. The CDR3 DNA is TGCAGTGCTAGAGATGCCACTTCCTACGAGCAGTACTTC. This rearrangement joins TRBV20-1 to TRBJ2-7, with D unresolved. There are 13 residues in the CDR3. CDR1 is DFQATT, CDR2 SNEGSKA, per germline (reference sequence). V dropped 0 bases and J dropped 1 base, with 7 bases sitting between them.